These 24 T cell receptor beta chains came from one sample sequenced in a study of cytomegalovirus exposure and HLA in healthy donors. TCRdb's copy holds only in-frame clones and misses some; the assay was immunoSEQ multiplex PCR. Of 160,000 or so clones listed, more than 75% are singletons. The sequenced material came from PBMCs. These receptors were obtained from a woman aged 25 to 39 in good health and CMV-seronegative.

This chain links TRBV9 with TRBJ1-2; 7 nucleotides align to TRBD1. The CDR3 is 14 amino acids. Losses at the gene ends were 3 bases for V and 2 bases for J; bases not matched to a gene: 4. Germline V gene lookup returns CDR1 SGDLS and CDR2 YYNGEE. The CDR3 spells CASSGRQGNYGYTF. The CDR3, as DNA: TGTGCCAGCAGCGGGAGACAGGGCAACTATGGCTACACCTTC.

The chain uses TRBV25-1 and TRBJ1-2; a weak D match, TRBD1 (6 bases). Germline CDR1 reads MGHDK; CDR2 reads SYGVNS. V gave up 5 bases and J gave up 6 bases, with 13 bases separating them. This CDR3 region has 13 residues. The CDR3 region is CASSHGGGNGYTF. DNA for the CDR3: TGTGCCAGCAGTCATGGGGGGGGCAATGGCTACACCTTC.

The CDR3 protein is CASSLVPGGVTGELFF. CDR3 DNA sequence: TGTGCCAGCAGCTTAGTTCCGGGGGGAGTCACCGGGGAGCTGTTTTTT. The chain employs TRBV7-6 and TRBJ2-2, with 7 bases fitting TRBD2. Germline trimming cut 1 base from V and 4 bases from J; bases unmatched to any gene: 6. The CDR3 length is 16 residues. Germline V gene sequence: CDR1 SGHVS, CDR2 FNYEAQ.

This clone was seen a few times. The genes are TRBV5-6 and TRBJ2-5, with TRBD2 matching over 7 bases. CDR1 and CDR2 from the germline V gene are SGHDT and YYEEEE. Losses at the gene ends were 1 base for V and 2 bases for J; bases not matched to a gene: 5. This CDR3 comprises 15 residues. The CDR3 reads CASSLKGRGQETQYF. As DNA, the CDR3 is TGTGCCAGCAGCTTGAAGGGGAGGGGACAAGAGACCCAGTACTTC.

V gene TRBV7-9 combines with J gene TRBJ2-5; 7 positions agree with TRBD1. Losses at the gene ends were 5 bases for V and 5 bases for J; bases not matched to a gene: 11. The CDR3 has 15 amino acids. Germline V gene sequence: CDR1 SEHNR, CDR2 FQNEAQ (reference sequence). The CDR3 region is CASSKWDSAAETQYF. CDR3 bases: TGTGCCAGCAGCAAATGGGACAGCGCCGCGGAGACCCAGTACTTC.

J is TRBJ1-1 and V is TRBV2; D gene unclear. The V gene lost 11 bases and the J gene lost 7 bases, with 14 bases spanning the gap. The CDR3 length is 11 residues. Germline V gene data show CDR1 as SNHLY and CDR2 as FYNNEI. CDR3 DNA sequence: TGTGCCTCAAGCTCCTTTGGTGAAGCTTTCTTT. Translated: CASSSFGEAFF.

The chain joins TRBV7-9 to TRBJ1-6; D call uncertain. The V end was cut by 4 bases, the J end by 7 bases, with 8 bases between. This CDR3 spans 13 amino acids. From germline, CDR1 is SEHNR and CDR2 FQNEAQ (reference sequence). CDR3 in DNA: TGTGCCAGCAGCTCTAAGGAGAATTCACCCCTCCACTTT. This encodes CASSSKENSPLHF. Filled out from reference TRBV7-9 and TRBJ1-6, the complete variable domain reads DTGVSQNPRHKITKRGQNVTFRCDPISEHNRLYWYRQTLGQGPEFLTYFQNEAQLEKSRLLSDRFSAERPKGSFSTLEIQRTEQGDSAMYLCASSSKENSPLHFGNGTRLTVT.

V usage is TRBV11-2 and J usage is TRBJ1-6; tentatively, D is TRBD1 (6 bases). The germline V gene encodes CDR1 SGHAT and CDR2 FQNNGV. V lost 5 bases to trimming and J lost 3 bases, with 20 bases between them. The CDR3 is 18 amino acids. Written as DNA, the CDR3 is TGTGCCAGCAGCCGGGGCTCGGACAGAGAAGGCTATAATTCACCCCTCCACTTT. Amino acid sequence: CASSRGSDREGYNSPLHF.

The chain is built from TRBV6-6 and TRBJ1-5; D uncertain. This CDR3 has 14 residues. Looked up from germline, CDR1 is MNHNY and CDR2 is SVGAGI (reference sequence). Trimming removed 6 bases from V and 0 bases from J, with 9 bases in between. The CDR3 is CASRLESSNQPQHF. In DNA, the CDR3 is TGTGCCAGCAGGCTCGAGAGTAGCAATCAGCCCCAGCATTTT.

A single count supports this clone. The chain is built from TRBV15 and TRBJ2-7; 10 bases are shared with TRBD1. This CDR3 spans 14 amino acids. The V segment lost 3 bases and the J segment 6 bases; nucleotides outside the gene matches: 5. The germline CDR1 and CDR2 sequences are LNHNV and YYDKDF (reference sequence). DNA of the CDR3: TGTGCCACCAGCAGCACCGGGACAGGGGTCGAGCAGTACTTC. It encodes CATSSTGTGVEQYF.

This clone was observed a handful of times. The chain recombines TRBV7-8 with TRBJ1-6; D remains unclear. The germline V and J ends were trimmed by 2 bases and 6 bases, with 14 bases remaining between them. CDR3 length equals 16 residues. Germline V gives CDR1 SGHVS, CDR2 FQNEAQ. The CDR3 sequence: CASSLRVLAGNSPLHF. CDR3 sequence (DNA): TGTGCCAGCAGCTTACGGGTGTTGGCGGGTAATTCACCCCTCCACTTT.

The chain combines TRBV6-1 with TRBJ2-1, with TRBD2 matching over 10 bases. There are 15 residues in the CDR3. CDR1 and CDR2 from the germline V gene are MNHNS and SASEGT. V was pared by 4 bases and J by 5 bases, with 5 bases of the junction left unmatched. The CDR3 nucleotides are TGTGCCAGCAGTGTCCGGACTAGCGGAGACAATGAGCAGTTCTTC. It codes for CASSVRTSGDNEQFF.

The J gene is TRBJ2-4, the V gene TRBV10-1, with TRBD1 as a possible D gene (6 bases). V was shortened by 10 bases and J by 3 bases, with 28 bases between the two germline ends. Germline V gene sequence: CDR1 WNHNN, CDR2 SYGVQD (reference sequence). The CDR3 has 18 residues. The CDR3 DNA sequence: TGCGCCAATTGGAGGTGTGGCAGGGGTGGTATGGGCAAAAACATTCAGTACTTC. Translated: CANWRCGRGGMGKNIQYF.

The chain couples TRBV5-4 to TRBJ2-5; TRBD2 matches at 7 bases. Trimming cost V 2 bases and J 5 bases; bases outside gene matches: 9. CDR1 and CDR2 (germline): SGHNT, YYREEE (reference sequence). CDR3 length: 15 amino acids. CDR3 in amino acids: CASSFLQRGGETQYF. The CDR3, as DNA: TGTGCCAGCAGCTTTCTGCAGCGGGGTGGGGAGACCCAGTACTTC.

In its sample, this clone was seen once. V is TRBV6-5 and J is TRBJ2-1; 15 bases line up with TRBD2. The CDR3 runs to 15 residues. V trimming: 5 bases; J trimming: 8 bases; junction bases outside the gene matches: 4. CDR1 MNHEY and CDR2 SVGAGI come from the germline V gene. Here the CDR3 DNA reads TGTGCCAGCAGTCCGGGACTAGCGGGGGGCGATGAGCAGTTCTTC. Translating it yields CASSPGLAGGDEQFF.

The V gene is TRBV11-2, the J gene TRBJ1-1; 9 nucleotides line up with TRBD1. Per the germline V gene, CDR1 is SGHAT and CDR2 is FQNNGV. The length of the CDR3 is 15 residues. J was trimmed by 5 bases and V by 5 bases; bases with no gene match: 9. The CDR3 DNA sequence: TGTGCCAGCAGCATTCCCGGGACAGGGAGGACTGAAGCTTTCTTT. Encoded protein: CASSIPGTGRTEAFF.

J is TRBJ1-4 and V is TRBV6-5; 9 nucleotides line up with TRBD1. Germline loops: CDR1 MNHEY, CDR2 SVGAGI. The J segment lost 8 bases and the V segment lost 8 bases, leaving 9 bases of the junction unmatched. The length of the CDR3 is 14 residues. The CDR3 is CASGTGYRQEKLFF. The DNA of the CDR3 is TGTGCCAGCGGGACAGGGTATCGGCAGGAAAAACTGTTTTTT.

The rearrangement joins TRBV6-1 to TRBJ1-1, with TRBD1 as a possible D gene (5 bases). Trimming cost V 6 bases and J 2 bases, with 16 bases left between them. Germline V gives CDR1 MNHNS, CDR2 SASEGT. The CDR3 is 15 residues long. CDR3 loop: CASSAMTAVNTEAFF. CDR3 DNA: TGTGCCAGCAGCGCAATGACAGCCGTAAACACTGAAGCTTTCTTT.

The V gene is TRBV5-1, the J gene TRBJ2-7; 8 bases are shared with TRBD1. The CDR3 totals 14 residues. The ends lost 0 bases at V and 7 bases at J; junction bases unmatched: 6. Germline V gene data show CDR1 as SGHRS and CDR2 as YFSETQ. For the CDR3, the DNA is TGCGCCAGCAGCTTGGGACAGGGGTTGGGAGAGCAGTACTTC. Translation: CASSLGQGLGEQYF. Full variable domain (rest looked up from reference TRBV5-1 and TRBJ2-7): KAGVTQTPRYLIKTRGQQVTLSCSPISGHRSVSWYQQTPGQGLQFLFEYFSETQRNKGNFPGRFSGRQFSNSRSEMNVSTLELGDSALYLCASSLGQGLGEQYFGPGTRLTVT.

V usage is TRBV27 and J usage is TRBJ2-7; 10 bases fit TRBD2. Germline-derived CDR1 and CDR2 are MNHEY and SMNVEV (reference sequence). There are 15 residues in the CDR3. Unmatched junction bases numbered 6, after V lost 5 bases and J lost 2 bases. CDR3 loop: CASSLTSGAAYEQYF. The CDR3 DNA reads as TGTGCCAGCAGTCTCACTAGCGGGGCCGCCTACGAGCAGTACTTC.

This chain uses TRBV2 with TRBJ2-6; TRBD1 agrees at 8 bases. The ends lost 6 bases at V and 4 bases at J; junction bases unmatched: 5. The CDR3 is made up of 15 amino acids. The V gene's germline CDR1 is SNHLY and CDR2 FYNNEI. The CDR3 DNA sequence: TGTGCCAGCAGGTACAGGGGGGCCGGGGCCAACGTCCTGACTTTC. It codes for CASRYRGAGANVLTF.

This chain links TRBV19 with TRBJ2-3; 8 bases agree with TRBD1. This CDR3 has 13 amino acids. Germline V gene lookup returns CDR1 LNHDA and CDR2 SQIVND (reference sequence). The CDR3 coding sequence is TGTGCGGTCAGGGGGCTTGCCACAGATACGCAGTATTTT. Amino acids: CAVRGLATDTQYF. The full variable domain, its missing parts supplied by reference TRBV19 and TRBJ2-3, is DGGITQSPKYLFRKEGQNVTLSCEQNLNHDAMYWYRQDPGQGLRLIYYSQIVNDFQKGDIAEGYSVSREKKESFPLTVTSAQKNPTAFYLCAVRGLATDTQYFGPGTRLTVL.

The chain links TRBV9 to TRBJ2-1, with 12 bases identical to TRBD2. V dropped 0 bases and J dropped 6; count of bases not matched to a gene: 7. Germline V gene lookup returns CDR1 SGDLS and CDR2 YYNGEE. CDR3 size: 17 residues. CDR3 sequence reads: CASSVGLAGDKSNEQFF. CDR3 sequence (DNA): TGTGCCAGCAGCGTAGGACTAGCGGGGGACAAAAGCAATGAGCAGTTCTTC.

The CDR3 loop reads CASSSWTSGNTGELFF. In nucleotides, the CDR3 is TGTGCCAGTAGTTCCTGGACTAGCGGTAACACCGGGGAGCTGTTTTTT. This chain joins TRBV19 and TRBJ2-2, with 10 bases fitting TRBD2. CDR3 size: 16 residues. Germline CDR1 LNHDA, CDR2 SQIVND (reference sequence). V lost 5 bases to trimming and J lost 2 bases; unmatched junction nucleotides: 5.